This TCR beta chain was documented in a study of T cells in Graves' hyperthyroidism and ophthalmopathy. This clonotype was detected ten times or more. Amplified TCR beta CDR3 regions came from RNA transcripts. The TCR CDR3 first-round RT-PCR relied on the HTBI primer set. TCRdb ran MiXCR on the multiplex PCR reads and lists one entry per CDR3 protein. The table shows nearly 750,000 distinct CDR3 sequences, with approximately 40% occurring only once. Losses at the gene ends were 11 bases for V and 4 bases for J; bases not matched to a gene: 8. Germline V gene sequence: CDR1 SNHLY, CDR2 FYNNEI. The CDR3 runs 13 residues.

This receptor was identified in a middle-aged woman with Graves' hyperthyroidism. Sequenced input: blood. The chain uses TRBV2 and TRBJ1-3; TRBD1 matches at 7 bases. As DNA, the CDR3 is TGTGCCGGAGGACAGGATCTGGGAAACACCATATATTTT. Its protein is CAGGQDLGNTIYF.